The following is a T cell receptor (beta chain) sequence with its context. V lost 5 bases and J 7 bases, leaving 8 bases between the germline ends. Germline lookup yields CDR1 SGHAT and CDR2 FQNNGV. The CDR3 covers 12 residues. The source of the sample is a study of OX40 agonist ivuxolimab in advanced cancers. This table comes from immunoSEQ multiplex PCR, and its TCRdb copy is limited to in-frame clones, with some not included. The sample gives 40,000 or so clones, roughly nine tenths of which show up once; less than 15% is in the top ten. Material: CD4+ or CD8+ T cells sorted from blood, obtained in a trial of the OX40 agonist ivuxolimab. This TCR came from an adult with an advanced solid tumor such as melanoma, head and neck, liver or kidney cancer. The chain joins TRBV11-2 to TRBJ2-2, with D uncertain. CDR3 nucleotide sequence: TGTGCCAGCAGCCCCCTCGGCGGGGAGCTGTTTTTT. Translated: CASSPLGGELFF.